The clone carrying this T cell receptor beta chain was recorded a few times. The data were obtained in a study of T cells in Graves' hyperthyroidism and ophthalmopathy. Losses at the gene ends were 5 bases for V and 0 bases for J; bases not matched to a gene: 13. Germline lookup yields CDR1 LNHDA and CDR2 SQIVND (reference sequence). CDR3 length: 19 residues. Amplification targeted TCR beta CDR3 regions from RNA transcripts. A set of HTBI primers served as the primers for a first-round RT-PCR of the TCR CDR3. Each CDR3 protein gets one entry after TCRdb re-called the multiplex PCR reads with MiXCR. This sample has about 400,000 distinct CDR3 sequences, with under 15% found just once.

V gene TRBV19 combines with J gene TRBJ2-3, with 11 nucleotides matching TRBD2. The sequence was collected from a man younger than 35 with Graves' ophthalmopathy. Specimen: blood. CDR3 coding DNA: TGTGCCAGTAGTGCCGGGACTAGCGGAACCGGGGCTAGCACAGATACGCAGTATTTT. The encoded protein is CASSAGTSGTGASTDTQYF.